These 5 T cell receptor beta chains came from one sample sequenced in a study of T cell clones after liver transplantation. Assay: immunoSEQ multiplex PCR; the TCRdb copy retains only in-frame clones and omits some. The data show around 100,000 clones, about 81% seen once. The specimen was CD4+ T cells from blood, collected before liver transplant. These receptors were collected from a human donor who received a liver transplant.

V is TRBV9 and J is TRBJ2-7; 7 nucleotides agree with TRBD1. CDR3 length: 15 amino acids. V lost 4 bases, J lost 3 bases, and 10 bases stayed unmatched. CDR1 SGDLS and CDR2 YYNGEE come from the germline V gene. The CDR3 bases are TGTGCCAGCAGCCCCAGACAGGGAAGTGTCTACGAGCAGTACTTC. This encodes CASSPRQGSVYEQYF.

The chain carries TRBV27 and TRBJ1-1, with TRBD1 as a possible D gene (5 bases). The V and J ends lost 9 bases and 6 bases respectively, with 23 bases between them. Looked up from germline, CDR1 is MNHEY and CDR2 is SMNVEV (reference sequence). The CDR3 consists of 15 residues. CDR3 DNA sequence: TGTGCCAGTAAATTAGGCGGGGGTATCGGCGCTGAAGCTTTCTTT. Translation gives CASKLGGGIGAEAFF.

The gene calls are TRBV25-1 and TRBJ1-2; D is uncertain. Trimming removed 4 bases from V and 1 base from J, with 10 bases in between. Germline values: CDR1 MGHDK, CDR2 SYGVNS. This CDR3 spans 14 amino acids. The CDR3 DNA reads TGTGCCAGCAGTGTGGACGGAGATAACTATGGCTACACCTTC. Protein sequence: CASSVDGDNYGYTF.

The chain joins TRBV4-1 to TRBJ1-2, with TRBD1 identical over 7 bases. The germline gives CDR1 MGHRA, CDR2 YSYEKL. CDR3 length: 15 amino acids. J was trimmed by 5 bases and V by 0 bases; bases with no gene match: 6. As DNA, the CDR3 is TGCGCCAGCAGCCAAGATCTTGTCAGGGGGTATGGCTACACCTTC. Translated: CASSQDLVRGYGYTF.

The chain joins TRBV27 to TRBJ1-5; no clear D gene. Germline assignment: CDR1 MNHEY and CDR2 SMNVEV (reference sequence). V lost 2 bases and J lost 8, with 13 bases in between. This CDR3 contains 14 residues. The CDR3 nucleotides read TGTGCCAGCAGTTTAAGGGCAGCTTCGGAGCCCCAGCATTTT. It codes for CASSLRAASEPQHF.